This T cell receptor beta chain came from a study of identical twins. With no exceptions, donors were healthy Caucasians. The CDR3 totals 15 residues. V lost 4 bases and J 1 base, leaving 13 bases between the germline ends. Germline CDR1 MDHEN, CDR2 SYDVKM. Study-level results: In drawing conclusions, the study used cross-sectional statistical analysis and did not follow the same donors.

A universal primer site was created by template switching, with the cDNA bearing unique molecular identifiers. A single record per CDR3 protein comes from TCRdb applying MiXCR to the 5' RACE reads. The sample consists of more than 350,000 distinct CDR3 sequences, roughly 9% of them appearing once. Details on this clonotype: The target antigen is unknown.

Sequencing was performed on naive T cells sorted from blood. The gene calls are TRBV28 and TRBJ1-1; tentative D call: TRBD1 (6 bases). This clonotype was obtained from a woman aged 45-65 years in good health. CDR3 DNA sequence: TGTGCCAGCAGTTCTCCTGGGGGCGCGAACACTGAAGCTTTCTTT. Its protein is CASSSPGGANTEAFF.